This TCR beta chain was sequenced for a study of blood T cell repertoires in COVID-19. This clone was seen just once. Clones were sequenced by immunoSEQ multiplex PCR, and TCRdb holds only the in-frame ones, with some missing. The table shows under 250,000 clones, with approximately 90% occurring only once. The source of this sequence is a woman aged 25 to 45 with acute COVID-19. The sequenced sample was PBMCs or T cells enriched from blood (not recorded which).

The CDR3 coding sequence is TGTGCTAGTGGGTGGGACAGGGGCACCTACGAGCAGTACTTC. It specifies CASGWDRGTYEQYF. V gene TRBV12-5 combines with J gene TRBJ2-7; 10 nucleotides align to TRBD1. Germline trimming cut 6 bases from V and 2 bases from J; bases unmatched to any gene: 4. The germline V gene has CDR1 LGHNT and CDR2 FRNRAP. The CDR3 has 14 amino acids.